The 29 T cell receptor beta chains listed next were all sequenced from one sample in a study of cytomegalovirus exposure and HLA in healthy donors. PCR was performed using 60 Vbeta and 13 Jbeta primers. Some clones are missing from TCRdb's copy, which holds only in-frame ones; the method was immunoSEQ multiplex PCR. Here the sample spans around 120,000 clones, 81% being singletons. Sequencing was performed on PBMCs. Every receptor here comes from a man aged 18 to 30 in good health and CMV-seronegative.

The chain combines TRBV7-2 with TRBJ1-5; 7 nucleotides agree with TRBD1. The V and J ends lost 5 bases and 7 bases, in that order; junction bases with no gene match: 11. The CDR3 has 15 amino acids. CDR1 is SGHTA and CDR2 is FQGNSA in the germline V gene. CDR3 sequence (DNA): TGTGCCAGCAGCGGACAAACAGGGGCAGGGCAGCCCCAGCATTTT. This gives the protein CASSGQTGAGQPQHF.

In DNA, the CDR3 is TGTGCCAGCAGCCCGCTACAGGGGGAAGGGAACTATGGCTACACCTTC. Translation gives CASSPLQGEGNYGYTF. This chain connects TRBV14 to TRBJ1-2; 8 nucleotides align to TRBD1. Germline trimming cut 4 bases from V and 2 bases from J; bases unmatched to any gene: 9. The CDR3 spans 16 residues. Germline V gene sequence: CDR1 SGHDN, CDR2 FVKESK.

V and J are TRBV29-1 and TRBJ2-3; the D gene is possibly TRBD2 (6 bases). Per the germline V gene, CDR1 is SQVTM and CDR2 is ANQGSEA. Deletions cut 4 bases from V and 0 bases from J, with 32 bases between. The CDR3 runs to 21 residues. The CDR3 nucleotides read TGCAGCGTTGCAAACCCCACTAGCTACTCCCCCCTAGGAACTAGCACAGATACGCAGTATTTT. Encoded protein: CSVANPTSYSPLGTSTDTQYF.

This clone was recorded a few times. This chain connects TRBV4-1 to TRBJ1-1, with D maybe TRBD1 (6 bases). V was cut by 3 bases and J by 7 bases, with 15 bases left in between. The CDR3 has 14 amino acids. The germline V gene has CDR1 MGHRA and CDR2 YSYEKL. CDR3 nucleotides: TGCGCCAGCAGCCAGTACAGGGAGACCCTTGAAGCTTTCTTT. It yields the protein CASSQYRETLEAFF.

The rearrangement joins TRBV7-3 to TRBJ2-7; no clear D. The CDR3 totals 15 residues. Germline CDR1 SGHTA, CDR2 FQGTGA. V dropped 5 bases and J dropped 7 bases, with 21 bases sitting between them. This chain's CDR3 is CASSQTPGYLGEQYF. As DNA, the CDR3 is TGTGCCAGCAGCCAGACACCTGGGTACCTTGGGGAGCAGTACTTC.

This chain uses TRBV30 with TRBJ1-2; TRBD1 agrees at 11 bases. The CDR3 extends over 13 amino acids. After removal of 5 bases from V and 6 bases from J, the junction contained 5 bases not matched to a gene. From germline, CDR1 is GTSNPN and CDR2 SVGIG (reference sequence). CDR3 sequence: CAWWGQGVDGYTF. The CDR3 bases are TGTGCCTGGTGGGGACAGGGGGTTGATGGCTACACCTTC.

The chain joins TRBV27 to TRBJ2-1; perhaps TRBD1 as D (6 bases). The CDR3 contains 16 residues. CDR1 and CDR2 from the germline V gene are MNHEY and SMNVEV (reference sequence). With 6 bases removed from V and 0 bases from J, the gap between germline ends came to 15 bases. In nucleotides, the CDR3 is TGTGCCAGCAGAAGCAGGGGAGTGAGCTCCTACAATGAGCAGTTCTTC. The encoded protein is CASRSRGVSSYNEQFF.

This sequence joins TRBV19 and TRBJ1-5; D unclear. The CDR3 length is 14 residues. V lost 9 bases and J 0 bases, leaving 12 bases between the germline ends. Germline V gene lookup returns CDR1 LNHDA and CDR2 SQIVND (reference sequence). The chain's CDR3 is CASSLRNSNQPQHF. The DNA for the CDR3 is TGTGCCAGCTCTTTGCGGAATAGCAATCAGCCCCAGCATTTT.

This chain links TRBV6-5 with TRBJ2-4; possible D gene TRBD2, 5 bases. The length of the CDR3 is 16 residues. From germline, CDR1 is MNHEY and CDR2 SVGAGI. Trimming shortened V by 0 bases and J by 1 base, and 10 bases separated the two germline ends. CDR3 sequence (DNA): TGTGCCAGCAGTTACTCGGGGTCGGGGGCCAAAAACATTCAGTACTTC. This translates into CASSYSGSGAKNIQYF.

The chain recombines TRBV19 with TRBJ1-5; D is ambiguous. Germline CDR1 is LNHDA and CDR2 is SQIVND (reference sequence). This CDR3 spans 12 amino acids. The CDR3 DNA reads TGTGCGGTCGGGGAGGCCGAAAGGCCCCAGCATTTT. This translates into CAVGEAERPQHF.

The J gene is TRBJ1-6, the V gene TRBV9; tentatively, D is TRBD1 (5 bases). Looked up from germline, CDR1 is SGDLS and CDR2 is YYNGEE. This CDR3 has 16 residues. V was trimmed by 0 bases and J by 7 bases, leaving 14 bases between them. In DNA, the CDR3 is TGTGCCAGCAGCGTAGTGGCACAGGCGGGAAATTCACCCCTCCACTTT. Its protein is CASSVVAQAGNSPLHF.

This clone occurred once. The J gene is TRBJ2-7, the V gene TRBV18; 8 positions agree with TRBD1. Unmatched junction bases numbered 9, after V lost 2 bases and J lost 3 bases. The CDR3 runs to 16 residues. Germline V gene data show CDR1 as KGHSH and CDR2 as LQKENI. The CDR3 loop is CASSPKTGTGDYEQYF. The CDR3 nucleotides are TGTGCCAGCTCACCAAAAACCGGGACAGGAGACTACGAGCAGTACTTC.

The chain carries TRBV5-4 and TRBJ2-1, with 15 bases that match TRBD2. The J segment lost 7 bases and the V segment lost 4 bases, leaving 9 bases of the junction unmatched. The CDR3 loop spans 17 amino acids. CDR1 and CDR2 from the germline V gene are SGHNT and YYREEE (reference sequence). The CDR3 nucleotides are TGTGCCAGCAGCAACGGACTAGCGGGGGGGACAGGGAATGAGCAGTTCTTC. As protein: CASSNGLAGGTGNEQFF.

This clone was observed once. The chain is built from TRBV11-3 and TRBJ2-3; the match to TRBD1 covers 8 bases. CDR1 is SGHNT and CDR2 is YENEEA in the germline V gene. This CDR3 spans 15 amino acids. The V and J ends lost 5 bases and 0 bases, in that order; junction bases with no gene match: 4. Here the CDR3 reads CASSRTGLSTDTQYF. Written as DNA, the CDR3 is TGTGCCAGCAGCCGGACAGGGCTTAGCACAGATACGCAGTATTTT.

The rearrangement uses TRBV5-1 and TRBJ1-6; TRBD1 might be the D (5 bases). The CDR3 runs to 13 residues. Trimming left V 4 bases short and J 7 bases short, with 9 bases between. Germline CDR1 and CDR2: SGHRS and YFSETQ. The CDR3 reads CASSPRQNSPLHF. As DNA, the CDR3 is TGCGCCAGCAGCCCGCGACAGAATTCACCCCTCCACTTT.

This rearrangement joins TRBV18 to TRBJ2-7; D unclear. CDR3 length: 10 residues. Germline V gives CDR1 KGHSH, CDR2 LQKENI. V lost 6 bases and J lost 4, with 4 bases in between. The CDR3 nucleotides read TGTGCCAGCTCCCTATACGAGCAGTACTTC. It codes for CASSLYEQYF.

J is TRBJ1-1 and V is TRBV25-1; TRBD1 is a possible D gene (5 bases). The CDR3 runs 15 residues. Germline loops: CDR1 MGHDK, CDR2 SYGVNS. V lost 3 bases and J lost 5, with 16 bases in between. The DNA of the CDR3 is TGTGCCAGCAGTGAGAATTGGGGGGGAGCGACTGAAGCTTTCTTT. This translates into CASSENWGGATEAFF.

The V gene is TRBV5-4, the J gene TRBJ1-1; no clear D gene. CDR3 size: 16 residues. From germline, CDR1 is SGHNT and CDR2 YYREEE (reference sequence). The V end lost 1 base, the J end lost 5 bases, and 18 bases lay between the germline ends. Written as DNA, the CDR3 is TGTGCCAGCAGCTTGAGAGGGAGTGGGTTGGGGACTGAAGCTTTCTTT. Protein: CASSLRGSGLGTEAFF.

The gene calls are TRBV18 and TRBJ1-1; D not certain. The ends were cut back, 3 bases at V and 0 bases at J, with 8 bases in the middle. Germline CDR1 KGHSH, CDR2 LQKENI. The CDR3 is made up of 14 amino acids. CDR3 sequence reads: CASSPRALNTEAFF. The CDR3 nucleotides read TGTGCCAGCTCACCGCGGGCATTGAACACTGAAGCTTTCTTT. The variable domain in full, with the rest retrieved from reference TRBV18 and TRBJ1-1, is NAGVMQNPRHLVRRRGQEARLRCSPMKGHSHVYWYRQLPEEGLKFMVYLQKENIIDESGMPKERFSAEFPKEGPSILRIQQVVRGDSAAYFCASSPRALNTEAFFGQGTRLTVV.

This chain connects TRBV19 to TRBJ1-2; D is possibly TRBD1 (6 bases). This CDR3 is 15 amino acids long. The V gene's germline CDR1 is LNHDA and CDR2 SQIVND (reference sequence). V was shortened by 5 bases and J by 6 bases, with 19 bases between the two germline ends. DNA of the CDR3: TGTGCCAGTAGTTTAACCCAACAGGGAATCCATGGCTACACCTTC. Residues: CASSLTQQGIHGYTF.

Many counts were recorded for this clone. The V and J genes are TRBV10-3 and TRBJ2-7; D gene unclear. The CDR3 loop spans 13 amino acids. The germline gives CDR1 ENHRY, CDR2 SYGVKD. V dropped 3 bases and J dropped 3 bases, with 9 bases sitting between them. CDR3 residues: CAISDRLNYEQYF. CDR3 DNA: TGTGCCATCAGTGACAGGTTGAACTACGAGCAGTACTTC.

This chain uses TRBV7-9 with TRBJ1-2; 8 bases fit TRBD1. The CDR3 spans 14 residues. After removal of 1 base from V and 9 bases from J, the junction contained 7 bases not matched to a gene. Germline-derived CDR1 and CDR2 are SEHNR and FQNEAQ (reference sequence). As DNA, the CDR3 is TGTGCCAGCAGCTTAGAGGGACAGGCTTCACGCTACACCTTC. Protein sequence: CASSLEGQASRYTF.

The V and J genes are TRBV5-6 and TRBJ1-2; D is perhaps TRBD1 (6 bases). CDR1 is SGHDT, CDR2 YYEEEE, per germline. The CDR3 has 15 amino acids. V lost 0 bases and J lost 6, with 15 bases in between. CDR3 residues: CASSLDGGASDGYTF. DNA of the CDR3: TGTGCCAGCAGCTTGGACGGGGGGGCGTCGGATGGCTACACCTTC.

The chain combines TRBV7-8 with TRBJ2-3, with TRBD2 identical over 8 bases. The trim removed 4 bases at V and 1 base at J, leaving 7 bases unmatched. CDR1 and CDR2 (germline): SGHVS, FQNEAQ. The CDR3 length is 16 residues. CDR3 DNA: TGTGCCAGCAGCTCCCCCGGGGGGGTTGGCACAGATACGCAGTATTTT. It translates to CASSSPGGVGTDTQYF.

The rearrangement joins TRBV7-8 to TRBJ1-5; 7 bases are a match to TRBD1. Germline CDR1 SGHVS, CDR2 FQNEAQ. This CDR3 spans 14 amino acids. The V segment lost 6 bases and the J segment 1 base; nucleotides outside the gene matches: 3. The CDR3 protein is CASSGGQSNQPQHF. CDR3 DNA sequence: TGTGCCAGCAGTGGGGGACAGAGCAATCAGCCCCAGCATTTT.

The chain recombines TRBV25-1 with TRBJ1-6, with 9 bases aligning to TRBD1. Germline CDR1 and CDR2: MGHDK and SYGVNS. The CDR3 consists of 15 residues. Losses at the gene ends were 6 bases for V and 4 bases for J; bases not matched to a gene: 4. CDR3 nucleotide sequence: TGTGCCAGCAGCCTACAGGGGGCATATAATTCACCCCTCCACTTT. It specifies CASSLQGAYNSPLHF.

This clone was recorded once. The rearrangement joins TRBV5-1 to TRBJ2-7, with D perhaps TRBD2 (6 bases). CDR1 and CDR2 from the germline V gene are SGHRS and YFSETQ. The CDR3 extends over 14 amino acids. V was clipped by 4 bases and J by 0 bases, with 11 bases between them. The CDR3 bases are TGCGCCAGCAGCCCCGGGGGTAGCTCCTACGAGCAGTACTTC. Translation gives CASSPGGSSYEQYF.

V and J are TRBV29-1 and TRBJ2-5; 9 bases fit TRBD1. The J call may be wrong; the DNA end is better matched by TRBJ2-7. The germline CDR1 and CDR2 sequences are SQVTM and ANQGSEA. The CDR3 loop spans 14 amino acids. The chain's CDR3 is CSVYGQGISHEQYF. CDR3 nucleotides: TGCAGCGTTTACGGACAGGGGATTTCCCACGAGCAGTACTTC.

This clone was observed a few times. The rearrangement joins TRBV28 to TRBJ1-1; no clear D gene. Per germline, CDR1 MDHEN and CDR2 SYDVKM. The germline V and J ends were trimmed by 5 bases and 0 bases, with 13 bases remaining between them. The CDR3 consists of 15 residues. The CDR3, as DNA: TGTGCCAGCAGTCGAAACAGTTACCTGAACACTGAAGCTTTCTTT. It codes for CASSRNSYLNTEAFF.